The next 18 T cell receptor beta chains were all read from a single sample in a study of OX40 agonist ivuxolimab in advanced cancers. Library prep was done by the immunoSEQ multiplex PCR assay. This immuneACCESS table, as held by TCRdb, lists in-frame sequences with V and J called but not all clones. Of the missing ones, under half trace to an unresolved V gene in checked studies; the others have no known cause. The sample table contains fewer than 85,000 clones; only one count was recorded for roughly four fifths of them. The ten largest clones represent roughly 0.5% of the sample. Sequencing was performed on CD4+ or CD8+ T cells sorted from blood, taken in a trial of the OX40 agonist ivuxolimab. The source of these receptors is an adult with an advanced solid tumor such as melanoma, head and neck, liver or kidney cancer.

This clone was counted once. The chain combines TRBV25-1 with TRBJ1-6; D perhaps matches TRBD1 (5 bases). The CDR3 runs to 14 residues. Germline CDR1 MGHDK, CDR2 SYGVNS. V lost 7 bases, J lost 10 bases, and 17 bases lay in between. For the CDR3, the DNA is TGTGCCAGCACTCTGGGGGGGAATCACTCACCCCTCCACTTT. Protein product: CASTLGGNHSPLHF.

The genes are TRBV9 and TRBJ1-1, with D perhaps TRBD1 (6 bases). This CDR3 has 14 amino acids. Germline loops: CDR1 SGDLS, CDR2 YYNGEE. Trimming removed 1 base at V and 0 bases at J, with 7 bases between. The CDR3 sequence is CASSVTGLNTEAFF. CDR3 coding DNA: TGTGCCAGCAGCGTAACAGGGCTGAACACTGAAGCTTTCTTT.

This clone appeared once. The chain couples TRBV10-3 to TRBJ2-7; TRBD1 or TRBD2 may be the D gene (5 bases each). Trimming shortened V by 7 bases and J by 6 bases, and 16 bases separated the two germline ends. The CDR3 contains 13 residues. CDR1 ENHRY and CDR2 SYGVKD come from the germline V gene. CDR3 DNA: TGTGCCATCACCGGCGGGCAGGGCCTCGAGCAGTACTTC. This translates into CAITGGQGLEQYF.

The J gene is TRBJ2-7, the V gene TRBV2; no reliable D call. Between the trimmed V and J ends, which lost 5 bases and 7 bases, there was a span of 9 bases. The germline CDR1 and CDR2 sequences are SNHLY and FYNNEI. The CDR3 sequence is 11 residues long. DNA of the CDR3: TGTGCCAGCAGTCCCCAACGGGAGCAGTACTTC. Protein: CASSPQREQYF.

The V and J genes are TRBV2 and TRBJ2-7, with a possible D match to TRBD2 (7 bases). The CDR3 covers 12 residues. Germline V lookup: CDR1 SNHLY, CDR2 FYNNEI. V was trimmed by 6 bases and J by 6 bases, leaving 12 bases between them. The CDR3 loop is CASRKGGGEQYF. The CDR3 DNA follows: TGTGCCAGCAGAAAGGGGGGGGGCGAGCAGTACTTC. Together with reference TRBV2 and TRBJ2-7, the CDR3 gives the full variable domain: EPEVTQTPSHQVTQMGQEVILRCVPISNHLYFYWYRQILGQKVEFLVSFYNNEISEKSEIFDDQFSVERPDGSNFTLKIRSTKLEDSAMYFCASRKGGGEQYFGPGTRLTVT.

The DNA of the CDR3 is TGTGCCAGCAGACAGCTCTATAATTCACCCCTCCACTTT. Amino acids: CASRQLYNSPLHF. The rearrangement links TRBV4-2 to TRBJ1-6; D remains ambiguous. CDR1 is LGHNA and CDR2 is YNFKEQ in the germline V gene. The CDR3 sequence is 13 residues long. Deletions cut 6 bases from V and 3 bases from J, with 6 bases between.

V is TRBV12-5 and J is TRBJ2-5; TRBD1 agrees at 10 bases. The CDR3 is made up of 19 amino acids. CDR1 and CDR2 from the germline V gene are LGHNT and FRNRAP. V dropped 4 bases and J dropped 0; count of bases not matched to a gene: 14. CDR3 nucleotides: TGTGCTAGTGGTTCTAACATATACCCGGGACAGGGGTACCAAGAGACCCAGTACTTC. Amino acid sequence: CASGSNIYPGQGYQETQYF.

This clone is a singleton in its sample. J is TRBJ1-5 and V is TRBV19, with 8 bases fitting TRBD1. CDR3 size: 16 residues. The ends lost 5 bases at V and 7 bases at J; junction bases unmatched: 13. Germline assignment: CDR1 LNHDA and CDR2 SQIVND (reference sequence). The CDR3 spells CASSRSPGQAGQPQHF. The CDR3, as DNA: TGTGCCAGTAGTCGCAGCCCGGGACAGGCGGGGCAGCCCCAGCATTTT.

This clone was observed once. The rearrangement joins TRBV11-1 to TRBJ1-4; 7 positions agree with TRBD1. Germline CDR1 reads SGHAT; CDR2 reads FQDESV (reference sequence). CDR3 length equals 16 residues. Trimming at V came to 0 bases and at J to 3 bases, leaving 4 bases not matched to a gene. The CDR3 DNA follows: TGTGCCAGCAGCTTAGCGTGGGACAGAGCTAATGAAAAACTGTTTTTT. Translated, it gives CASSLAWDRANEKLFF.

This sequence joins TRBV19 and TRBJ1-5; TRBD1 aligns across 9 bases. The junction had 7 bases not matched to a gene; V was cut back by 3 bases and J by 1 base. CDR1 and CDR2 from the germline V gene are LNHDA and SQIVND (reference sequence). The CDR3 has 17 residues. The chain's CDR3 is CASSIITGGLSNQPQHF. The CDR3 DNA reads TGTGCCAGTAGTATTATCACAGGGGGCTTGAGCAATCAGCCCCAGCATTTT. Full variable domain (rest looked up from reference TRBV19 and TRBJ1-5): DGGITQSPKYLFRKEGQNVTLSCEQNLNHDAMYWYRQDPGQGLRLIYYSQIVNDFQKGDIAEGYSVSREKKESFPLTVTSAQKNPTAFYLCASSIITGGLSNQPQHFGDGTRLSIL.

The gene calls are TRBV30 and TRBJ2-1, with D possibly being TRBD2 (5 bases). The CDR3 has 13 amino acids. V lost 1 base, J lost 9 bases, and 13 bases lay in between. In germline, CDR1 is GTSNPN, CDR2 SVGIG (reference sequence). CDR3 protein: CAWSEVPEGEQFF. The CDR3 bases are TGTGCCTGGAGTGAAGTCCCCGAGGGTGAGCAGTTCTTC. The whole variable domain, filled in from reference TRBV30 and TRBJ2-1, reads SQTIHQWPATLVQPVGSPLSLECTVEGTSNPNLYWYRQAAGRGLQLLFYSVGIGQISSEVPQNLSASRPQDRQFILSSKKLLLSDSGFYLCAWSEVPEGEQFFGPGTRLTVL.

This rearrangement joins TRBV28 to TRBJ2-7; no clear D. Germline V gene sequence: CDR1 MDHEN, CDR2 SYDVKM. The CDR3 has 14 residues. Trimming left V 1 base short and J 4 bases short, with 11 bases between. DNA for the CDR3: TGTGCCAGCAGTTTATCCATTGTTTCTTACGAGCAGTACTTC. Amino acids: CASSLSIVSYEQYF.

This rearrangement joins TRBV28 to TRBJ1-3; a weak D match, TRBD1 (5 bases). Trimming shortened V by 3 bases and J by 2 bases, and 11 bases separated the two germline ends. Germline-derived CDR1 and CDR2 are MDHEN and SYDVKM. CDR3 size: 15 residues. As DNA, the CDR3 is TGTGCCAGCAGTTTCGCGGGGGTCGCTGGAAACACCATATATTTT. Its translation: CASSFAGVAGNTIYF.

The CDR3 sequence is CASSPNRVRADTQYF. CDR3 DNA sequence: TGTGCCAGTAGTCCCAACAGGGTTCGGGCAGATACGCAGTATTTT. V is TRBV19 and J is TRBJ2-3; perhaps TRBD1 as D (6 bases). The length of the CDR3 is 15 residues. Germline V gene data show CDR1 as LNHDA and CDR2 as SQIVND (reference sequence). V was cut by 5 bases and J by 4 bases, with 16 bases left in between.

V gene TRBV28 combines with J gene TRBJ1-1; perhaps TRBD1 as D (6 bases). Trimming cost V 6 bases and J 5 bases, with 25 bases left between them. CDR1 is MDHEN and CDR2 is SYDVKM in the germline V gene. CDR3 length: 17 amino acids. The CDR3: CASRSPGGPRGGTEAFF. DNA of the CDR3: TGTGCCAGCAGATCCCCCGGGGGGCCCAGGGGTGGTACTGAAGCTTTCTTT. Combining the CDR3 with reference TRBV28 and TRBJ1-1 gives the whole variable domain DVKVTQSSRYLVKRTGEKVFLECVQDMDHENMFWYRQDPGLGLRLIYFSYDVKMKEKGDIPEGYSVSREKKERFSLILESASTNQTSMYLCASRSPGGPRGGTEAFFGQGTRLTVV.

CDR3 amino acids: CASSGLAGAGEQYF. The CDR3 DNA reads TGTGCCAGCTCAGGACTAGCAGGCGCTGGCGAGCAGTACTTC. The V call is TRBV18, the J call TRBJ2-7; TRBD2 aligns across 8 bases. The CDR3 is 14 residues long. CDR1 is KGHSH and CDR2 is LQKENI in the germline V gene. Trimming took 5 bases from V and 6 from J; bases not matched to a gene: 9.

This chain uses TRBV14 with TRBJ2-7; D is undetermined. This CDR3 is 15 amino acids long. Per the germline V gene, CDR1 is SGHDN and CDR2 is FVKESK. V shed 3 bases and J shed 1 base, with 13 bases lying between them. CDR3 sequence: CASSQIGVRSYEQYF. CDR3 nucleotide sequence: TGTGCCAGCAGCCAGATTGGGGTAAGGTCCTACGAGCAGTACTTC.

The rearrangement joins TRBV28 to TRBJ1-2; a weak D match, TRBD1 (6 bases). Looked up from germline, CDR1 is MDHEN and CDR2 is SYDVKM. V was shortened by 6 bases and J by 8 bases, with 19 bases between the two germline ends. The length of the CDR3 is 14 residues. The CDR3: CASSLTTGWRGYTF. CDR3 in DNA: TGTGCCAGCAGCCTAACTACAGGGTGGCGAGGCTACACCTTC.